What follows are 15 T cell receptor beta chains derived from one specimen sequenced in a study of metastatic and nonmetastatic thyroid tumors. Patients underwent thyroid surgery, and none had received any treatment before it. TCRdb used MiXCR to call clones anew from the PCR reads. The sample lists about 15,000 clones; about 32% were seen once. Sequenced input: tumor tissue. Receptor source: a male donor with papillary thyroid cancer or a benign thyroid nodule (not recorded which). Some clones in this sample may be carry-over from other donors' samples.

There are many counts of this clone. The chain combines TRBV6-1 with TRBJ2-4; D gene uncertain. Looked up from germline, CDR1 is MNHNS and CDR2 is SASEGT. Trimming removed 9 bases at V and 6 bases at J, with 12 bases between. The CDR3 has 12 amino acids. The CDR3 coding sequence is TGTGCCAGTGGATCTTCAGGAAACATTCAGTACTTC. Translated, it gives CASGSSGNIQYF.

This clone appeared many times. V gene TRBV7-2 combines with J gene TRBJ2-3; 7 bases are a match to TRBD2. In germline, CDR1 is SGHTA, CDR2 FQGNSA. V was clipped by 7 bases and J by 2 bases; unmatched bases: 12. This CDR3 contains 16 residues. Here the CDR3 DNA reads TGTGCCAGCACCCTCAGTGGCGGGAGAGTCACAGATACGCAGTATTTT. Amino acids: CASTLSGGRVTDTQYF.

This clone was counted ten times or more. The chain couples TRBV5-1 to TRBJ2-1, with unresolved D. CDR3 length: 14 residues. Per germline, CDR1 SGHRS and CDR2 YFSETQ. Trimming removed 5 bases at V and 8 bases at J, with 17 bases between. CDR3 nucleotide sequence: TGCGCCAGCAGAGCCTATCCAGCCGCAGATGAGCAGTTCTTC. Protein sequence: CASRAYPAADEQFF.

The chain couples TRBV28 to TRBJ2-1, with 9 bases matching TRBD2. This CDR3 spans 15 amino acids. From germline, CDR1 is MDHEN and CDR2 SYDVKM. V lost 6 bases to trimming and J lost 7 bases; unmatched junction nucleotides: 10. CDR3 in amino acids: CASSLTAGGPNEQFF. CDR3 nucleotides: TGTGCCAGCAGCCTCACGGCGGGAGGGCCTAATGAGCAGTTCTTC.

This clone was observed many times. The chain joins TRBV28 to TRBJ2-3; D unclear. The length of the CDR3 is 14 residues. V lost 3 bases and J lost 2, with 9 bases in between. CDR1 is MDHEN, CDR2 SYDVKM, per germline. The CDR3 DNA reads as TGTGCCAGCAGTTTTGGGTCCTACACAGATACGCAGTATTTT. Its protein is CASSFGSYTDTQYF.

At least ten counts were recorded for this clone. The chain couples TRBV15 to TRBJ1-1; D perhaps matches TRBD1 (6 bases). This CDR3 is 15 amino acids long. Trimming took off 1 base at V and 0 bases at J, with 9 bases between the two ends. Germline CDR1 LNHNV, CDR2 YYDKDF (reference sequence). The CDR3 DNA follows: TGTGCCACCAGCAGAGGACAGGTAATGAACACTGAAGCTTTCTTT. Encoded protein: CATSRGQVMNTEAFF.

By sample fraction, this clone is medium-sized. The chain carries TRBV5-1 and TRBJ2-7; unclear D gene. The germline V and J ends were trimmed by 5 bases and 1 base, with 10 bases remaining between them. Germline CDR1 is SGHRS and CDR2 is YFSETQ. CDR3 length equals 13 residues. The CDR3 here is CASRNMGSYEQYF. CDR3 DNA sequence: TGCGCCAGCAGAAATATGGGTTCCTACGAGCAGTACTTC. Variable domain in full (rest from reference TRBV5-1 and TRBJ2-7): KAGVTQTPRYLIKTRGQQVTLSCSPISGHRSVSWYQQTPGQGLQFLFEYFSETQRNKGNFPGRFSGRQFSNSRSEMNVSTLELGDSALYLCASRNMGSYEQYFGPGTRLTVT.

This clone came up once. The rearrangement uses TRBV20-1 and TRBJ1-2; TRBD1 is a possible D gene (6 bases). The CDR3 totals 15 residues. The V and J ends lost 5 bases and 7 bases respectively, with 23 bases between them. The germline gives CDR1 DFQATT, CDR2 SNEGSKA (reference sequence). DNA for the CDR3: TGCAGTGCTGTAGAGTCCGGGGGCTACTTGGGTGGCTACACCTTC. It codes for CSAVESGGYLGGYTF.

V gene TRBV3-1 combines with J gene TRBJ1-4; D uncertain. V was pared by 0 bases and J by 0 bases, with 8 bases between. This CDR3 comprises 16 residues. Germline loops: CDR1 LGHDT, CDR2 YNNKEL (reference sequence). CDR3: CASSQDTSATNEKLFF. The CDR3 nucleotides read TGTGCCAGCAGCCAAGATACCAGTGCAACTAATGAAAAACTGTTTTTT.

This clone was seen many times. This CDR3 reads CASSLPRTGGSETQYF. The CDR3 DNA is TGCGCCAGCAGCCTGCCCCGGACAGGGGGGTCAGAGACCCAGTACTTC. The chain is built from TRBV5-1 and TRBJ2-5, with 10 bases identical to TRBD1. V was pared by 4 bases and J by 4 bases, with 10 bases of the junction left unmatched. Germline assignment: CDR1 SGHRS and CDR2 YFSETQ. The CDR3 is made up of 16 amino acids.

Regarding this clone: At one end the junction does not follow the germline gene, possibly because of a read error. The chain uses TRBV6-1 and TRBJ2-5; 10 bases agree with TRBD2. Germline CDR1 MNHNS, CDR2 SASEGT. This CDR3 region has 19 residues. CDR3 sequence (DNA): TGTGCCAGCAGCCACGGGAGAGGGATAGCGGGGGGACAGCAAGAGACCAAGTACTTC. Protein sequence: CASSHGRGIAGGQQETKYF.

The CDR3 protein is CASSQDYEQYF. The CDR3 DNA is TGTGCCAGCAGCCAGGACTACGAGCAGTACTTC. The chain couples TRBV3-1 to TRBJ2-7; D not certain. Deletions cut 3 bases from V and 3 bases from J, with 3 bases between. Germline CDR1 LGHDT, CDR2 YNNKEL (reference sequence). This CDR3 spans 11 amino acids.

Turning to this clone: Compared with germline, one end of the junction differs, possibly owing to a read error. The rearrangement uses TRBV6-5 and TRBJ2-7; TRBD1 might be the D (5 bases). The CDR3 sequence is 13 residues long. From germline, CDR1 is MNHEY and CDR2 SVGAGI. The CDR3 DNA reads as TGTGCCAGCAGTTTGATGGGGCCTTACGAGCATTACTTC. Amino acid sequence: CASSLMGPYEHYF.

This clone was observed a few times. The CDR3: CASSILTGGGEQYF. CDR3 coding DNA: TGTGCCAGCAGTATTCTGACAGGTGGCGGCGAGCAGTACTTC. The chain recombines TRBV6-1 with TRBJ2-7; D may be TRBD1 (6 bases). The CDR3 consists of 14 residues. The V end lost 5 bases, the J end lost 6 bases, and 17 bases lay between the germline ends. In germline, CDR1 is MNHNS, CDR2 SASEGT.

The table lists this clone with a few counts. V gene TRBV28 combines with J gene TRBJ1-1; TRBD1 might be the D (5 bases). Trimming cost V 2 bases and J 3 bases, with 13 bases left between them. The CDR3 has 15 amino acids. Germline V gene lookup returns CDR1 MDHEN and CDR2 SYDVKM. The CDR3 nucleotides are TGTGCCAGCAGTTTAGAGGATTTGGGGGACACTGAAGCTTTCTTT. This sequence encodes CASSLEDLGDTEAFF.